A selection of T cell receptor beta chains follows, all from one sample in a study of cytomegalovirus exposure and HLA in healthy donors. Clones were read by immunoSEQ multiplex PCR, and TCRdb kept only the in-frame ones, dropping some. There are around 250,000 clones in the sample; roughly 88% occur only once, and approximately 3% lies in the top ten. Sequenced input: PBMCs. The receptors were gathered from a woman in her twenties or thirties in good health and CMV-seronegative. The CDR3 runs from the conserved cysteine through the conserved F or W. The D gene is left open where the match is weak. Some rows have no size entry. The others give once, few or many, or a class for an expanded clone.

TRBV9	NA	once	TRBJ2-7	TGTGCCAGCAGCGTAGGGGGGGCCTTCTCCTACGAGCAGTACTTC	CASSVGGAFSYEQYF
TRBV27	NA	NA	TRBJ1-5	TGTGCCAGCAGCCAGGGACAAACCAATCAGCCCCAGCATTTT	CASSQGQTNQPQHF
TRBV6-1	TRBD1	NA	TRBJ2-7	TGTGCCAGCAGTTGGGACAGTAGATTGGAGCAGTACTTC	CASSWDSRLEQYF
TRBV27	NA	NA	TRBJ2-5	TGTGCCAGCAGTTTATTGCGACAGCAAGAGACCCAGTACTTC	CASSLLRQQETQYF
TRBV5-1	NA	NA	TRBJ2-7	TGCGCCAGCAGCTTGGCGGACAGTTCCTACGAGCAGTACTTC	CASSLADSSYEQYF
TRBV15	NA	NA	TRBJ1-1	TGTGCCACCAGCAGCCGAGACTCGGTCGCTGAAGCTTTCTTT	CATSSRDSVAEAFF
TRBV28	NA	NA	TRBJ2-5	TGTGCCATAGACACCCAGGAGACCCAGTACTTC	CAIDTQETQYF
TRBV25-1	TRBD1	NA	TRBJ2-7	TGTGCCAGCAGTGACGACAGGGCAGACTACGAGCAGTACTTC	CASSDDRADYEQYF
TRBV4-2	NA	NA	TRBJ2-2	TGTGCCAGCAGCTCCCCGACTATCGCGAACACCGGGGAGCTGTTTTTT	CASSSPTIANTGELFF
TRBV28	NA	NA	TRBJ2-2	TGTGCCAGCAGTGGTAAACGGGGCGGGGTAAGACCCGGGGAGCTGTTTTTT	CASSGKRGGVRPGELFF
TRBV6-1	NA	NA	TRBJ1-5	TGTGCCAGCAGTGAAGCCGGTCAGCCCCAGCATTTT	CASSEAGQPQHF
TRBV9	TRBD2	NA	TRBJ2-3	TGTGCCAGCAGCGTCGGACTAGAACTGGTGCAGTATTTT	CASSVGLELVQYF
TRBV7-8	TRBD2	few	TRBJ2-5	TGTGCCAGCAGCTTACCCACTAGCGGAAAGCAAGAGACCCAGTACTTC	CASSLPTSGKQETQYF
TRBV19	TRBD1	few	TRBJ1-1	TGTGCCAGTAGTGAAACAGGGGGCCGAGCTTTCTTT	CASSETGGRAFF
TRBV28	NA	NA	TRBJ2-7	TGTGCCAGCAGTTTGGGGGGAACAGGGACGGGCCATTCCTACGAGCAGTACTTC	CASSLGGTGTGHSYEQYF
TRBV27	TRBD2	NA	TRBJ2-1	TGTGCCAGCAGTTTAGGGGCGGGAGGGGCAGGCGAGCAGTTCTTC	CASSLGAGGAGEQFF
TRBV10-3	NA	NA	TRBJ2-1	TGTGCCATCAGTGACCGGGACCGAGTGTGGAATGAGCAGTTCTTC	CAISDRDRVWNEQFF
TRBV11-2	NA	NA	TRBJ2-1	TGTGCCAGCAGCTTAGTCAACCTAGGGGGGACCTACAATGAGCAGTTCTTC	CASSLVNLGGTYNEQFF
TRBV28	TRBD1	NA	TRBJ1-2	TGTGCCAGCAGTTTATACGTCGGGGGGGACAGGGGTAACGGCTACACCTTC	CASSLYVGGDRGNGYTF
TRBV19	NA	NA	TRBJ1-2	TGTGCCAGTAGTGGCCCCGGACAGTACTATGGCTACACCTTC	CASSGPGQYYGYTF
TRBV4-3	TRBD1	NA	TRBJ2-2	TGCGCCAGCAGCCACGCCGGGACAGAGAACACCGGGGAGCTGTTTTTT	CASSHAGTENTGELFF
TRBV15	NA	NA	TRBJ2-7	TGTGCCACCAGCAGACACCCCCCTTGGGGTAGCAGGTTAGCGACTTACGAGCAGTACTTC	CATSRHPPWGSRLATYEQYF
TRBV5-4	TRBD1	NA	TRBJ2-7	TGTGCCAGCAGCCCTCGGGACAGCTACGAGCAGTACTTC	CASSPRDSYEQYF
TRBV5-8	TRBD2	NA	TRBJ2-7	TGTGCCAGCAGCACGGGAGGACTAGTCGACGAGCAGTACTTC	CASSTGGLVDEQYF
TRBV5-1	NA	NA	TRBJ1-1	TGCGCCAGCAGCTTGTTTGCAGGGGAGAACACTGAAGCTTTCTTT	CASSLFAGENTEAFF
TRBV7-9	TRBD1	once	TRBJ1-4	TGTGCCAGCAGCTGGCGGGACAGGATGAATGAAAAACTGTTTTTT	CASSWRDRMNEKLFF
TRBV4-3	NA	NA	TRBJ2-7	TGCGCCAGCAGCCAAGATGCGGGCTCGAGCTACGAGCAGTACTTC	CASSQDAGSSYEQYF
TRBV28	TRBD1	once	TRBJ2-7	TGTGCCAGCAGTCATTCCGGGACAGGGGGCTACGAGCAGTACTTC	CASSHSGTGGYEQYF
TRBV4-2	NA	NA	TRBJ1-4	TGTGCCAGCAGCCAAGACAGCCAGACTAATGAAAAACTGTTTTTT	CASSQDSQTNEKLFF
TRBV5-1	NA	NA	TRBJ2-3	TGCGCCAGCAGCTTGGGTAGTTCAGATACGCAGTATTTT	CASSLGSSDTQYF
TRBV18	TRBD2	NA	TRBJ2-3	TGTGCCAGCTCGACGACTAGCGGGGCCACAGATACGCAGTATTTT	CASSTTSGATDTQYF
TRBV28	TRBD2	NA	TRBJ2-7	TGTGCCAGCAGAGTACCCGGACTAGCGGGAGGGGGCGAGCAGTACTTC	CASRVPGLAGGGEQYF
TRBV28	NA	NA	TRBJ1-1	TGTGCCAGCAGTCCTCTTCACTCTGAAGCTTTCTTT	CASSPLHSEAFF
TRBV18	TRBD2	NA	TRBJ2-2	TGTGCCAGCTCACCTCAACCTAGCGGGGCGAACACCGGGGAGCTGTTTTTT	CASSPQPSGANTGELFF
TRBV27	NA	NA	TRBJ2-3	TGTGCCAGCAGAAAGGAAGGGTTCAGAGATACGCAGTATTTT	CASRKEGFRDTQYF
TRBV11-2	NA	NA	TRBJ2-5	TGTGCCAGCAGCCCCCCCCAAGAGACCCAGTACTTC	CASSPPQETQYF
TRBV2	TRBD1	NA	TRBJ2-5	TGTGCCAGAATGGACAGGCCCCAAGAGACCCAGTACTTC	CARMDRPQETQYF
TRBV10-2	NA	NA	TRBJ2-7	TGCGCCAGCAGTGAGGGCGCTACAGGGCCGTACGAGCAGTACTTC	CASSEGATGPYEQYF
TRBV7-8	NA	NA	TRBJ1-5	TGTGCCAGCAGCACAAGAGGGGATAGCAATCAGCCCCAGCATTTT	CASSTRGDSNQPQHF
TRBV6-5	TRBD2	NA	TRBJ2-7	TGTGCCAGCAGTTACGGGGGGGGTCCCTACGAGCAGTACTTC	CASSYGGGPYEQYF
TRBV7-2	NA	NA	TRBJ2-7	TGTGCCAGCAGTTTTAAAGGGGATCCCTACGAGCAGTACTTC	CASSFKGDPYEQYF
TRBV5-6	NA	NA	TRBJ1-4	TGTGCCAGCAGCTTGGGGGCGTCGGGACGGTTTAATGAAAAACTGTTTTTT	CASSLGASGRFNEKLFF
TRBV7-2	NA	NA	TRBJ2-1	TGTGCCAGCAGCTTAGGGACAGACCGCTACAATGAGCAGTTCTTC	CASSLGTDRYNEQFF
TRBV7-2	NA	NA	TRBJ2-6	TGTGCCAGCAGCTTAGCTGGGGCCAACGTCCTGACTTTC	CASSLAGANVLTF
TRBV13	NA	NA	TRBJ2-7	TGTGCCAGTAAACAGGGCAGCGGTTACGAGCAGTACTTC	CASKQGSGYEQYF
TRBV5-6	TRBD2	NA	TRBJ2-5	TGTGCCAGCAGCAGTAGCGGGCCCGGAACCAAAGAGACCCAGTACTTC	CASSSSGPGTKETQYF
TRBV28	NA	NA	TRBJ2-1	TGTGCCAGCTGGAGTCGGGGTGGGGATCGGTTTGAGCAGTTCTTC	CASWSRGGDRFEQFF
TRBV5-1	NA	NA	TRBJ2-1	TGCGCCAGCAGCTTGGAGGACCCTAACAATGAGCAGTTCTTC	CASSLEDPNNEQFF
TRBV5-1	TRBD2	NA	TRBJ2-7	TGCGCCAGCAGCTTGTCTAGCGGGACAGTCACCTACGAGCAGTACTTC	CASSLSSGTVTYEQYF
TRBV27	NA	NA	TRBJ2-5	TGTGCCAGCAGTTTCAGCCCTCTCGGTGAGGAGACCCAGTACTTC	CASSFSPLGEETQYF
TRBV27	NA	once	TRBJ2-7	TGTGCCAGCAGTTTCCGGGACGGTACCTACGAGCAGTACTTC	CASSFRDGTYEQYF
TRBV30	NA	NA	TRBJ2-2	TGTGCCTGGAGTGTACGTCTGGAGCTGTTTTTT	CAWSVRLELFF
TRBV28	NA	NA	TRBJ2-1	TGTGCCACGCTCGCGGGTTGGGGTTACAATGAGCAGTTCTTC	CATLAGWGYNEQFF
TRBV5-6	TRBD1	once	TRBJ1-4	TGTGCCAGCAGCTTGCTCCGGGACAGGGCAACTGAAAAACTGTTTTTT	CASSLLRDRATEKLFF
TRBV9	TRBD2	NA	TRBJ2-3	TGTGCCAGCAGCGTAGTCCCACTAGCGGGAGATGTCACAGATACGCAGTATTTT	CASSVVPLAGDVTDTQYF